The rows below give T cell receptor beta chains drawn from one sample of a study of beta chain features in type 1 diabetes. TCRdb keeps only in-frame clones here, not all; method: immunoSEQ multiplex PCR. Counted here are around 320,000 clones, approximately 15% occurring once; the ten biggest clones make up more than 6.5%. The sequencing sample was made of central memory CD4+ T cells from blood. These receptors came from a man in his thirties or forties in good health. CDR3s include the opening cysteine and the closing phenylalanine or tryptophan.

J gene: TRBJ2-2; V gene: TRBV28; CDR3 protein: CATPNPNTGELFF
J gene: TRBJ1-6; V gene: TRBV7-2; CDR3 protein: CASSLNSNDSPLHF
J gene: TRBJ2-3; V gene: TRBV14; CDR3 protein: CASSQRATQAQYF
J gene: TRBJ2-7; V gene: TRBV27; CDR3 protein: CASSLKGDNQRSSYEQYF
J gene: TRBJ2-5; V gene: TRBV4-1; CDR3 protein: CASSQANTRDSQETQYF
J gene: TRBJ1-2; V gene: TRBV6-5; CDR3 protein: CASSYRGFYGYTF
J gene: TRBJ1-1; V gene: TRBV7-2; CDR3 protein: CASSSTPGTGAFF
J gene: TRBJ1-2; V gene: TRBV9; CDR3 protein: CASSYRGQNYGYTF
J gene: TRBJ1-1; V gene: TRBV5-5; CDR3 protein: CASSFFGGTEAFF
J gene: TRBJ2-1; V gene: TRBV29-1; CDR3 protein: CSVNGNSYNEQFF
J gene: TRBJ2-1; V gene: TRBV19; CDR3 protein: CASGSGRAEAEQFF
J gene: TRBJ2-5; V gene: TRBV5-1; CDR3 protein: CASSLPQGSRETQYF
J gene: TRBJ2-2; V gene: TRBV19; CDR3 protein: CASSEQGTLRLFF
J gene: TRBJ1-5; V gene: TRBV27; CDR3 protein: CASRRTGGNQPQHF
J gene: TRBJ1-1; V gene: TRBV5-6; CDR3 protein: CASSRRALGTEAFF
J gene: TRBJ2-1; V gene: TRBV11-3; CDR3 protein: CASSLERGFYNEQFF
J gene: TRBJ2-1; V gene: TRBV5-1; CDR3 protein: CASSRPRTGDSYNEQFF
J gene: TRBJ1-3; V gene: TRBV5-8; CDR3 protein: CASSHTSGNTIYF
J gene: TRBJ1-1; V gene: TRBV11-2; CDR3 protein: CASSLVVGNAEAFF
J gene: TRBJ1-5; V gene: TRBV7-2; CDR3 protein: CASSLDRGMGQPQHF
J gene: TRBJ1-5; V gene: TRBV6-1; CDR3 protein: CASKTGDHSNQPQHF
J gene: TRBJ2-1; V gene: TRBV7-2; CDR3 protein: CASSSSTSGRNEQFF
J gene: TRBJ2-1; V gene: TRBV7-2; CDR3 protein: CASSLGQDRGQFF
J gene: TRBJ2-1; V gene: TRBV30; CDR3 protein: CAWKAGRSYNEQFF
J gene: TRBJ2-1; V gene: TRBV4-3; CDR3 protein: CASSHQTGDEQFF
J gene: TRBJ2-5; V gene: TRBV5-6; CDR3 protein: CASSLYQETQYF
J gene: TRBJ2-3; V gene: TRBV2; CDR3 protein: CASNVWGQNSDTQYF
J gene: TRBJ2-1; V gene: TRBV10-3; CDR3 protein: CAISGRGAGQYNEQFF
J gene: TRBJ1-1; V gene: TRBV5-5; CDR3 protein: CASSYGTVNLNTEAFF
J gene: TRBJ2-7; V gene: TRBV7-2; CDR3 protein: CASSLEDRVGEQYF
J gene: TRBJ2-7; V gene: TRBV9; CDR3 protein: CASSVGPTGGEQYF
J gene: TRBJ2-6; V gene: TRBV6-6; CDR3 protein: CASSSGQSGANVLTF
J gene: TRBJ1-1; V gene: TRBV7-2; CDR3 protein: CASSARDGGEAFF
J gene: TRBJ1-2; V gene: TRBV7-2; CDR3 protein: CASSLGGTDYGYTF
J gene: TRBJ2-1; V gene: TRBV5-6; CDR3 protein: CASSLLGHEQFF
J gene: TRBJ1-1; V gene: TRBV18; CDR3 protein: CASSPGGTMNTEAFF
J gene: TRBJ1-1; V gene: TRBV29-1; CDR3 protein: CSAKQGDTNTEAFF
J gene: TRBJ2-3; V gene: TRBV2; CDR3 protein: CASKLLAPSTDTQYF
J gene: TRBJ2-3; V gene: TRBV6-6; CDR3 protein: CASSSADTQYF
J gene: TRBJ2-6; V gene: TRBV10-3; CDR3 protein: CAISFPAGASGANVLTF
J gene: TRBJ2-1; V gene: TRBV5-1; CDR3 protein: CASSLGGTTSGGANEQFF
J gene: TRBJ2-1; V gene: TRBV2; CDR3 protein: CASTDRAIDYNEQFF
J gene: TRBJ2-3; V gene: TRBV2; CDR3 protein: CASSLSTGRGTDTQYF
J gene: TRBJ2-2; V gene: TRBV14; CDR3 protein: CASSRRTGGFAGELFF
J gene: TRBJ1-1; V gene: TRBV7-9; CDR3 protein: CASSPIEAFF
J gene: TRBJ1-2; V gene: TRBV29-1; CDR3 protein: CSVGGTGKGYGYTF
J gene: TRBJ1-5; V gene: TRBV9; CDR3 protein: CASSVAASNQPQHF
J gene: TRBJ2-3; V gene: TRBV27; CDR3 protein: CASSLGGTRTDTQYF
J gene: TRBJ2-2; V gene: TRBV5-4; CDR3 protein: CASRQGPGELFF
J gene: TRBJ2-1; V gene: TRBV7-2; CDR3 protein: CASSFRQGYPNEQFF